The text below deals with one T cell receptor (beta chain). Its cognate antigen is unknown. The data were taken from a study of T cell responses to AZD1222 COVID-19 vaccine. Study-wide points: Unmutated variant regions reportedly attract nearly half of all spike-specific TCRs. The CD4 TCRs associated with vaccination extended across spike and predominated at 160-218 and 743-854. The study sampled repertoires only after the peak T cell response. The study identified only six AZD1222 recipients as seropositive at baseline.

Here immunoSEQ multiplex PCR was the method, and the copy in TCRdb shows in-frame clones only, minus some. Here the sample spans some 150,000 clones, 80% to 90% being singletons. The CDR3 length is 15 residues. Germline V gene sequence: CDR1 SGDLS, CDR2 YYNGEE. V was pared by 4 bases and J by 5 bases, with 10 bases of the junction left unmatched. The V call is TRBV9, the J call TRBJ2-5; 8 bases align to TRBD2. The sequence came from an adult in good health. The specimen comprised peripheral blood, sampled on day 0 of AZD1222 vaccination. Written as DNA, the CDR3 is TGTGCCAGCAGCCCGACGACTAGCGTCGGGGAGACCCAGTACTTC. Protein product: CASSPTTSVGETQYF.